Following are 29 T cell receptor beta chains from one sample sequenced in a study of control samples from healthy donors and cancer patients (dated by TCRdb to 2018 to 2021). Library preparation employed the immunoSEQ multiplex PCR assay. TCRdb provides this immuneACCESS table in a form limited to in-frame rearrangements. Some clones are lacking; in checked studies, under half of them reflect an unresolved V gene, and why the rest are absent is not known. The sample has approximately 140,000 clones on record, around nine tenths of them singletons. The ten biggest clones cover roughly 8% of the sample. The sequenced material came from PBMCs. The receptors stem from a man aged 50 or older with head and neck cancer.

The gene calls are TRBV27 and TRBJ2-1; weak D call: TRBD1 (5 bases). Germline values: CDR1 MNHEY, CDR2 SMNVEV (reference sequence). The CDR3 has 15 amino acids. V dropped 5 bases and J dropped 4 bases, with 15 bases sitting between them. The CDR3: CASSPQDLTYNEQFF. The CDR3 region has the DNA TGTGCCAGCAGTCCACAGGACCTGACGTACAATGAGCAGTTCTTC.

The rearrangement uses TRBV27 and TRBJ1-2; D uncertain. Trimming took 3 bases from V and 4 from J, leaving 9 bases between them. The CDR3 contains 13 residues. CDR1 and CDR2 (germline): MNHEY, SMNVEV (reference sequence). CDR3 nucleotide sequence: TGTGCCAGCAGTTTGGGCAGTCTCTATGGCTACACCTTC. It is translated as CASSLGSLYGYTF.

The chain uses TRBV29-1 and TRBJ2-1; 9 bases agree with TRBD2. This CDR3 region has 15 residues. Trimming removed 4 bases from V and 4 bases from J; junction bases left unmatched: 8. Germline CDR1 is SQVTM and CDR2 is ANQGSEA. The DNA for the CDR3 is TGCAGCGTTGGAGTTAGCGGGAGAAGGTACAATGAGCAGTTCTTC. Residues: CSVGVSGRRYNEQFF.

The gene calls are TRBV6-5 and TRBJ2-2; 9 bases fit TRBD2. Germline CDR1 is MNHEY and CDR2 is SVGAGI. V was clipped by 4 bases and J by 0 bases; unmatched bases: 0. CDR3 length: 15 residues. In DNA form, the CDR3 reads TGTGCCAGCAGTTCTAGCGGGGCGAACACCGGGGAGCTGTTTTTT. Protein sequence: CASSSSGANTGELFF.

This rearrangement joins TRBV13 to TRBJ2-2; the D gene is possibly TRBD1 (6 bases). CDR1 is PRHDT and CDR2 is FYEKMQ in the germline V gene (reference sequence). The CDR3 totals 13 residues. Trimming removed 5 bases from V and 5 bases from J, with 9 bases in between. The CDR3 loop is CASSTRGTGELFF. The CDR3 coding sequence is TGTGCCAGCAGCACCAGGGGAACCGGGGAGCTGTTTTTT.

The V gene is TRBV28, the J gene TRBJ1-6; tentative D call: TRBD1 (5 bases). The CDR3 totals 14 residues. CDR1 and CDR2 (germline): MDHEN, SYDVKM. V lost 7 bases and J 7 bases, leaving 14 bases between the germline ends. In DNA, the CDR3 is TGTGCCAGCACGCCGGGGCACCCGAATTCACCCCTCCACTTT. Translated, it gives CASTPGHPNSPLHF.

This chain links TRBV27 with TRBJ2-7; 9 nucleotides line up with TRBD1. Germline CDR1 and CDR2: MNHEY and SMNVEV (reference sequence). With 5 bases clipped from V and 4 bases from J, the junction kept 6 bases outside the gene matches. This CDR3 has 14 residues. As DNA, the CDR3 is TGTGCCAGCAGTATAGGACAGGGGCGGTACGAGCAGTACTTC. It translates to CASSIGQGRYEQYF.

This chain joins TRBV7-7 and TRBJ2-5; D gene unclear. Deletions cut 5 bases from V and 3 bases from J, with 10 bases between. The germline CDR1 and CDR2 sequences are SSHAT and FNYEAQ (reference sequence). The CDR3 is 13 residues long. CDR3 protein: CASSHGLKETQYF. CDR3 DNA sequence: TGTGCCAGCAGCCACGGTTTGAAAGAGACCCAGTACTTC.

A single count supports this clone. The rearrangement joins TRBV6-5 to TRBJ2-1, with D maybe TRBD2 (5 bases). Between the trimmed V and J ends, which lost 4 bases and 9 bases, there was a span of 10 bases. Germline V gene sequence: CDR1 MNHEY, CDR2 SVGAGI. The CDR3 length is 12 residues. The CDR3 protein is CASSFQRSEQFF. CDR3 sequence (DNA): TGTGCCAGCAGTTTCCAGCGGAGTGAGCAGTTCTTC.

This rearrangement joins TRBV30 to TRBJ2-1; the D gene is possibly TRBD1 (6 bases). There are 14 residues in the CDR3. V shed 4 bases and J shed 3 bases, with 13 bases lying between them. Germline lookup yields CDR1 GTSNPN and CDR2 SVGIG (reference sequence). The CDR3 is CAWKVGHNYNEQFF. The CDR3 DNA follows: TGTGCCTGGAAGGTGGGACACAACTACAATGAGCAGTTCTTC.

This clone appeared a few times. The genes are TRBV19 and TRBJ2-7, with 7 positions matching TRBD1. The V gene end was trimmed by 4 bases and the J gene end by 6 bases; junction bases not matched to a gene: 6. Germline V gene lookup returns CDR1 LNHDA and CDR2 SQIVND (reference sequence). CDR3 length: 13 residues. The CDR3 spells CASSNIQGSEQYF. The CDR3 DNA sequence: TGTGCCAGTAGTAATATACAGGGGAGCGAGCAGTACTTC.

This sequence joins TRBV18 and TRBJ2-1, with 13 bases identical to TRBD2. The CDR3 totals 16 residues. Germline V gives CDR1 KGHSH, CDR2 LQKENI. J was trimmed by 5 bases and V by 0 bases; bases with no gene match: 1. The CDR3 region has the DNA TGTGCCAGCTCACCACCGGGACTAGCGGGAAACAATGAGCAGTTCTTC. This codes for CASSPPGLAGNNEQFF. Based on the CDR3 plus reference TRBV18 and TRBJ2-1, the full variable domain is NAGVMQNPRHLVRRRGQEARLRCSPMKGHSHVYWYRQLPEEGLKFMVYLQKENIIDESGMPKERFSAEFPKEGPSILRIQQVVRGDSAAYFCASSPPGLAGNNEQFFGPGTRLTVL.

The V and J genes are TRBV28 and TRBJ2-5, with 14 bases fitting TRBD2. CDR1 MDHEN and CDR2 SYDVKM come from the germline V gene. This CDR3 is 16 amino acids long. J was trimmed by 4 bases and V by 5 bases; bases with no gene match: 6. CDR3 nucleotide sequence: TGTGCCAGCAGTATGACTAGCGGGAGGGTGGGAGAGACCCAGTACTTC. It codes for CASSMTSGRVGETQYF. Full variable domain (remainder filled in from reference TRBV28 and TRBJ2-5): DVKVTQSSRYLVKRTGEKVFLECVQDMDHENMFWYRQDPGLGLRLIYFSYDVKMKEKGDIPEGYSVSREKKERFSLILESASTNQTSMYLCASSMTSGRVGETQYFGPGTRLLVL.

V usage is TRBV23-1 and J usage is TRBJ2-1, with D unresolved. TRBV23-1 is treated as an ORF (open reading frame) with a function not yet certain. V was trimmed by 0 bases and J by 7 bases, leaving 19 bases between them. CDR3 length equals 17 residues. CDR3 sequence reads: CASSQSWLDRNLNEQFF. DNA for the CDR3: TGCGCCAGCAGTCAATCGTGGCTAGACCGTAACCTGAATGAGCAGTTCTTC.

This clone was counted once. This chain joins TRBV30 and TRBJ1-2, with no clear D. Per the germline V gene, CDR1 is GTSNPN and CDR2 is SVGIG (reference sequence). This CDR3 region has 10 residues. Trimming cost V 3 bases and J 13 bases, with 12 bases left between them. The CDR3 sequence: CAWRRFPTTF. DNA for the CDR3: TGTGCCTGGAGAAGGTTCCCTACCACCTTC.

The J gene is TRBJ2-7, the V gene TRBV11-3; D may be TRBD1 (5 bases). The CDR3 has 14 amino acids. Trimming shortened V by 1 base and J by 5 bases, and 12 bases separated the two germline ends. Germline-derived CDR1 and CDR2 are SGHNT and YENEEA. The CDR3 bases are TGTGCCAGCAGCTTAGGGGGCAGGGTCAACGAGCAGTACTTC. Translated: CASSLGGRVNEQYF.

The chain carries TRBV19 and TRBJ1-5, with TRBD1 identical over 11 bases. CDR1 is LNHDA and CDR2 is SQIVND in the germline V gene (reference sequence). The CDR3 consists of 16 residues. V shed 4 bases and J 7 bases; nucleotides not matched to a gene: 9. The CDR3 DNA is TGTGCCAGTAGTACAAGTGGGACAGGGGGATTCCAGCCCCAGCATTTT. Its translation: CASSTSGTGGFQPQHF.

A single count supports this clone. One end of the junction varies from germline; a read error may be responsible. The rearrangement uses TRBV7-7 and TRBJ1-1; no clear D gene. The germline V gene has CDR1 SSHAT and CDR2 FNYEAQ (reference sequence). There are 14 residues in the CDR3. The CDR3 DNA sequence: TGTGCTAGCAGCCCACTTGGGATGAACACTGAAGCTTTCTTT. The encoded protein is CASSPLGMNTEAFF. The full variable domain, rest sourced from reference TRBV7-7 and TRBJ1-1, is GAGVSQSPRYKVTKRGQDVTLRCDPISSHATLYWYQQALGQGPEFLTYFNYEAQPDKSGLPSDRFSAERPEGSISTLTIQRTEQRDSAMYRCASSPLGMNTEAFFGQGTRLTVV.

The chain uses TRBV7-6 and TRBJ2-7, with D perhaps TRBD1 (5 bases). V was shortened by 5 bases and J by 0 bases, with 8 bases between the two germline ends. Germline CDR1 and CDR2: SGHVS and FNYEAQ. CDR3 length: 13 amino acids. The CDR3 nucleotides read TGTGCCAGCAGCCTCGACAGCTCCTACGAGCAGTACTTC. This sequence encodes CASSLDSSYEQYF.

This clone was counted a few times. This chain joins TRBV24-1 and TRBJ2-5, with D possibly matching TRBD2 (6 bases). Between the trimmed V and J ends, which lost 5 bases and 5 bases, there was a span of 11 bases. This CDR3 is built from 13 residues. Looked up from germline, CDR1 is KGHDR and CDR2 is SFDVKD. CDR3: CATSGGGVETQYF. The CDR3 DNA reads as TGTGCCACCAGTGGAGGAGGGGTGGAGACCCAGTACTTC.

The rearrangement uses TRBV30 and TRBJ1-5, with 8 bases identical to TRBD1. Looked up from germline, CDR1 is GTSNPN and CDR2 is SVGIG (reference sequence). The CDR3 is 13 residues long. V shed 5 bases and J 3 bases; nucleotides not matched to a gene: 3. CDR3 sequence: CAWSDRDNQPQHF. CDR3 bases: TGTGCCTGGTCGGACAGGGACAATCAGCCCCAGCATTTT.

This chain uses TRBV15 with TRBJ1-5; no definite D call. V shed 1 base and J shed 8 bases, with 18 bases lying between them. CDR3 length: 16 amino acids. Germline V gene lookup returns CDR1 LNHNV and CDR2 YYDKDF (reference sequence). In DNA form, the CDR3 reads TGTGCCACCAGCAGAGCGGGAGGTAGCCTGTGGAAGCCCCAGCATTTT. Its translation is CATSRAGGSLWKPQHF.

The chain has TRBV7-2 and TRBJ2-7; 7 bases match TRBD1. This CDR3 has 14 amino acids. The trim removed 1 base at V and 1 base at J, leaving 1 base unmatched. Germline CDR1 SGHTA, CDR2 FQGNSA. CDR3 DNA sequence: TGTGCCAGCAGCTTAGACAGGGGATCCTACGAGCAGTACTTC. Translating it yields CASSLDRGSYEQYF.

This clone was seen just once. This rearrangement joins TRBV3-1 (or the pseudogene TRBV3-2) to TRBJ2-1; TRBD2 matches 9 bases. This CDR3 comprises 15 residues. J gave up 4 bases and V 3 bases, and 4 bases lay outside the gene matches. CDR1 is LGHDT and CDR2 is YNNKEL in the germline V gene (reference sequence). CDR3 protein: CASSQRLADYNEQFF. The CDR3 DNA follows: TGTGCCAGCAGCCAGAGACTAGCGGATTACAATGAGCAGTTCTTC.

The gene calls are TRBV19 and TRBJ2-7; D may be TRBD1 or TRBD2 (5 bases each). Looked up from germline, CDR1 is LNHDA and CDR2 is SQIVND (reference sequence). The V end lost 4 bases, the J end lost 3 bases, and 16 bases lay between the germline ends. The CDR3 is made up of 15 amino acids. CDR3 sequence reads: CASSTQGNGDYEQYF. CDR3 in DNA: TGTGCCAGTAGTACTCAGGGTAACGGGGACTACGAGCAGTACTTC. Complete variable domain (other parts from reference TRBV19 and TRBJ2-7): DGGITQSPKYLFRKEGQNVTLSCEQNLNHDAMYWYRQDPGQGLRLIYYSQIVNDFQKGDIAEGYSVSREKKESFPLTVTSAQKNPTAFYLCASSTQGNGDYEQYFGPGTRLTVT.

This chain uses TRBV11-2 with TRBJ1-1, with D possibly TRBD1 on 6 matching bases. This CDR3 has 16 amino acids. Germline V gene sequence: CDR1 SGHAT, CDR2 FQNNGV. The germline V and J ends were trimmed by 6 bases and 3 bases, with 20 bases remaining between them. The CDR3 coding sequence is TGTGCCAGCAGGGGCCTAAACAGGGATTTTCACACTGAAGCTTTCTTT. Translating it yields CASRGLNRDFHTEAFF.

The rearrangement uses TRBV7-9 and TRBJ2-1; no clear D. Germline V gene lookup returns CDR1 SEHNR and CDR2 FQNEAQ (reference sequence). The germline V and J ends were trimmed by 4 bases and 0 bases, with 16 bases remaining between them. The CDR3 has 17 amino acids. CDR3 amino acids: CASSSTPPSPSYNEQFF. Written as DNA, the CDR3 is TGTGCCAGCAGCTCCACCCCTCCTTCTCCCTCCTACAATGAGCAGTTCTTC.

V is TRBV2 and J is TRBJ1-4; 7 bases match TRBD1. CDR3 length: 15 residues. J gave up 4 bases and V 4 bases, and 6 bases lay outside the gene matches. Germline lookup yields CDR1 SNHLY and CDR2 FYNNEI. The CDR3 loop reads CASSAGTARNEKLFF. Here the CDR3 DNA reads TGTGCCAGCAGTGCCGGGACAGCTCGTAATGAAAAACTGTTTTTT.

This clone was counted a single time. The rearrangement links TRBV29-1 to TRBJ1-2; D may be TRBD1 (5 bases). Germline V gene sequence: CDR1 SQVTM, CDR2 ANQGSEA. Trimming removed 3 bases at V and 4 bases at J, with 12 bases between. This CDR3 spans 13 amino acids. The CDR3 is CSVDAGGSYGYTF. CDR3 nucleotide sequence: TGCAGCGTTGACGCCGGGGGATCCTATGGCTACACCTTC.